The 9 T cell receptor beta chains listed next were all sequenced from one sample in a study of beta chain features in type 1 diabetes. Findings and caveats of the study: Moderate yet significant TCRB CDR3 shortening was seen in Type 1 diabetes patients in all four CD4+ subsets.

Their specific antigens are unknown. Reverse transcription of all isolated RNA meant that expressed TCRB transcripts were sequenced. The method was immunoSEQ multiplex PCR; TCRdb's version includes in-frame clones alone and lacks a portion of them. The sample records 630,000 or so clones, over 12% being singletons. The specimen sequenced was naive CD4+ T cells from blood. All receptors derive from a man between 18 and 29 years old with type 1 diabetes.

The chain employs TRBV7-3 and TRBJ2-1; 12 nucleotides agree with TRBD2. Germline CDR1 SGHTA, CDR2 FQGTGA. The CDR3 has 16 amino acids. V shed 6 bases and J 6 bases; nucleotides not matched to a gene: 9. CDR3 residues: CASSSPTSGGTNEQFF. The CDR3 nucleotides are TGTGCCAGCAGTTCTCCTACTAGCGGGGGGACCAATGAGCAGTTCTTC.

The rearrangement links TRBV29-1 to TRBJ2-1, with 12 nucleotides matching TRBD1. The germline gives CDR1 SQVTM, CDR2 ANQGSEA. The CDR3 sequence is 14 residues long. V lost 6 bases, J lost 7 bases, and 7 bases stayed unmatched. The DNA of the CDR3 is TGCAGCGTCATCCGGGACAGGGGGCTTAATGAGCAGTTCTTC. It translates to CSVIRDRGLNEQFF.

This chain links TRBV30 with TRBJ2-7, with D possibly matching TRBD1 (6 bases). CDR1 and CDR2 from the germline V gene are GTSNPN and SVGIG (reference sequence). This CDR3 has 11 residues. V was trimmed by 4 bases and J by 6 bases, leaving 10 bases between them. The CDR3 sequence is CAWTQGGEQYF. The CDR3 nucleotides are TGTGCCTGGACCCAAGGGGGCGAGCAGTACTTC.

The chain couples TRBV30 to TRBJ2-7; perhaps TRBD1 as D (7 bases). Germline loops: CDR1 GTSNPN, CDR2 SVGIG (reference sequence). V dropped 3 bases and J dropped 6 bases, with 15 bases sitting between them. This CDR3 has 13 residues. The CDR3 region is CAWSPGGPGEQYF. The CDR3 coding sequence is TGTGCCTGGAGCCCAGGGGGGCCAGGCGAGCAGTACTTC.

The CDR3 coding sequence is TGTGCCAGCAGCCCTTCCGGGACAAGGGGCTCGGCCTACACCTTC. It specifies CASSPSGTRGSAYTF. This chain connects TRBV28 to TRBJ1-2; D is possibly TRBD1 (6 bases). The CDR3 sequence is 15 residues long. V was shortened by 6 bases and J by 10 bases, with 24 bases between the two germline ends. CDR1 and CDR2 (germline): MDHEN, SYDVKM.

This clone was observed a handful of times. The chain combines TRBV2 with TRBJ2-3, with no clear D. V was shortened by 0 bases and J by 2 bases, with 6 bases between the two germline ends. The V gene's germline CDR1 is SNHLY and CDR2 FYNNEI. The CDR3 contains 14 residues. The CDR3 protein is CASSEALPTDTQYF. The DNA of the CDR3 is TGTGCCAGCAGTGAAGCGCTTCCCACAGATACGCAGTATTTT.

The chain uses TRBV9 and TRBJ1-1; 7 bases line up with TRBD1. The trim removed 3 bases at V and 6 bases at J, leaving 17 bases unmatched. The CDR3 has 17 amino acids. Germline assignment: CDR1 SGDLS and CDR2 YYNGEE. The CDR3 DNA reads as TGTGCCAGCAGCGGACAGGGATTGACGCCTAGTTTGGCTGAAGCTTTCTTT. It specifies CASSGQGLTPSLAEAFF.

This clone came up a few times. The genes are TRBV11-2 and TRBJ2-3; TRBD2 matches 8 bases. Germline assignment: CDR1 SGHAT and CDR2 FQNNGV. This CDR3 region has 16 residues. V lost 5 bases, J lost 2 bases, and 9 bases stayed unmatched. The DNA for the CDR3 is TGTGCCAGCAGCCCCCCGGGGGGGAGCTACACAGATACGCAGTATTTT. Protein product: CASSPPGGSYTDTQYF.

This clone has more than one count but fewer than ten. V and J are TRBV20-1 and TRBJ1-1; weak D call: TRBD1 (6 bases). The CDR3 loop spans 11 amino acids. Per the germline V gene, CDR1 is DFQATT and CDR2 is SNEGSKA (reference sequence). In DNA form, the CDR3 reads TGCACGACAGGCATGAACACTGAAGCTTTCTTT. Translated: CTTGMNTEAFF.